These T cell receptor beta chains were read from a single sample in a study of vaccination and CD4 T cells after COVID-19. TCRdb recomputed calls from the PCR reads with MiXCR, one row per CDR3 protein. The sample yields tens of thousands of distinct CDR3 sequences, about 64% seen once. These receptors are not linked to any known antigen. The sequenced sample was CD4+ T cells from blood, cultured in vitro. These receptors were taken from a human donor who had recovered from COVID-19. Each CDR3 is given with its conserved first and last residue. Each record gives: clone size, J gene, D gene, V gene, CDR3 protein, CDR3 DNA. A D gene is named only where the DNA matches it firmly. Clone size is given for some rows only: seen once, a few or many times, or a class if the clone is expanded.

.,TRBJ2-7,TRBD2,TRBV28,CASRTLAGTYF,TGTGCCAGCAGGACGCTAGCGGGAACGTACTTC
.,TRBJ1-1,TRBD1,TRBV28,CASSLPDRGLTEAFF,TGTGCCAGCAGTTTGCCCGACAGGGGCCTCACTGAAGCTTTCTTT
few,TRBJ1-5,.,TRBV10-3,CATADLNQPQHF,TGTGCCACGGCTGATCTCAATCAGCCCCAGCATTTT
few,TRBJ1-1,TRBD1,TRBV19,CASSSHRGTEAFF,TGTGCCAGTAGTTCCCACAGGGGGACTGAAGCTTTCTTT
once,TRBJ2-5,.,TRBV27,CASCSGDLETQYF,TGTGCCAGTTGCTCCGGGGACTTAGAGACCCAGTACTTC
few,TRBJ2-7,.,TRBV20-1,CSAVVGVRYEQYF,TGCAGTGCTGTTGTGGGAGTCAGGTACGAGCAGTACTTC
.,TRBJ1-3,TRBD1,TRBV7-2,CASSLGQTSGGNTIYF,TGTGCCAGCAGCTTGGGACAGACCTCGGGAGGAAACACCATATATTTT
.,TRBJ2-7,.,TRBV27,CASSLSGGRGGGYEQYF,TGTGCCAGCAGTTTATCGGGGGGACGAGGGGGAGGCTACGAGCAGTACTTC
.,TRBJ2-1,TRBD2,TRBV6-2/TRBV6-3,CASSSRLAGSYNEQFF,TGTGCCAGCAGTTCCCGACTAGCGGGATCCTACAATGAGCAGTTCTTC
.,TRBJ2-7,TRBD2,TRBV2,CASSLSTSPYEQYF,TGTGCCAGCAGTCTATCGACTAGCCCCTACGAGCAGTACTTC
.,TRBJ2-2,TRBD1,TRBV6-1,CASMSTGGGTGELFF,TGTGCCAGCATGTCGACAGGGGGTGGCACCGGGGAGCTGTTTTTT
.,TRBJ1-2,.,TRBV29-1,CSVVTTSNYGYTF,TGCAGCGTTGTAACAACCTCTAACTATGGCTACACCTTC
.,TRBJ2-1,TRBD2,TRBV10-1,CASSWSGTSENNEQFF,TGCGCCAGCTCCTGGTCCGGGACTAGCGAGAACAATGAGCAGTTCTTC
.,TRBJ1-2,.,TRBV28,CASSRGSGYTF,TGTGCCAGCAGTAGGGGTTCAGGCTACACCTTC
.,TRBJ1-1,.,TRBV28,CASIGDMNTEAFF,TGTGCCAGCATAGGAGACATGAACACTGAAGCTTTCTTT
.,TRBJ2-3,.,TRBV20-1,CSARTTTNTQYF,TGCAGTGCTAGAACCACAACCAATACGCAGTATTTT
.,TRBJ2-7,.,TRBV7-8,CASSLGGPSYEQYF,TGTGCCAGCAGCTTAGGAGGACCCTCCTACGAGCAGTACTTC
.,TRBJ1-2,.,TRBV30,CVLFRRYGYTF,TGTGTACTTTTTCGGCGGTACGGCTACACCTTC
.,TRBJ2-7,TRBD1,TRBV6-5,CASSYRDRYYEQYF,TGTGCCAGCAGTTACAGGGACAGATACTACGAGCAGTACTTC
few,TRBJ1-1,.,TRBV27,CASTPRGTNTEAFF,TGTGCCAGCACGCCCCGGGGGACGAACACTGAAGCTTTCTTT
.,TRBJ2-7,.,TRBV4-3,CASSHVLRARDEQYF,TGCGCCAGCAGCCACGTACTCCGGGCCCGGGACGAGCAGTACTTC
.,TRBJ2-2,TRBD1,TRBV6-4,CASSAPPGTGPITGELFF,TGTGCCAGCAGTGCACCCCCCGGGACAGGGCCGATCACCGGGGAGCTGTTTTTT
.,TRBJ1-5,TRBD1,TRBV7-2,CASSLTGGLGQPQHF,TGTGCCAGCAGCTTAACAGGGGGCTTAGGACAGCCCCAGCATTTT
.,TRBJ2-2,.,TRBV6-2/TRBV6-3,CASSYSRNTGELFF,TGTGCCAGCAGTTACTCTAGGAACACCGGGGAGCTGTTTTTT
.,TRBJ1-1,.,TRBV7-9,CASSLLGGPGTEAFF,TGTGCCAGCAGCCTACTAGGGGGACCTGGCACTGAAGCTTTCTTT